This TCR beta chain comes out of a study of long-term antiretroviral therapy in people with HIV. Study summary: The earliest samples came about a decade before the 2015 immediate-ART recommendation.

This clone was found once. At the survey level, the v3.0 immunoSEQ assay was run. It was roughly 40,000-55,000 T-cell genomes per sample that sequencing targeted. TCRdb's copy holds only in-frame clones and misses some; the assay was immunoSEQ multiplex PCR. The data hold about 29,000 clones, with roughly 93% observed a single time. The germline V and J ends were trimmed by 6 bases and 3 bases, with 9 bases remaining between them. The V gene's germline CDR1 is WSHSY and CDR2 SAAADI. The CDR3 is made up of 13 amino acids. The chain couples TRBV10-2 to TRBJ1-5; D not resolved. The sequence was collected from a man in his forties or fifties with HIV. Sequencing was performed on unsorted PBMCs, taken 6.2 years after starting antiretroviral therapy. DNA of the CDR3: TGCGCCAGCAGGGCAGGCTACAATCAGCCCCAGCATTTT. This codes for CASRAGYNQPQHF.